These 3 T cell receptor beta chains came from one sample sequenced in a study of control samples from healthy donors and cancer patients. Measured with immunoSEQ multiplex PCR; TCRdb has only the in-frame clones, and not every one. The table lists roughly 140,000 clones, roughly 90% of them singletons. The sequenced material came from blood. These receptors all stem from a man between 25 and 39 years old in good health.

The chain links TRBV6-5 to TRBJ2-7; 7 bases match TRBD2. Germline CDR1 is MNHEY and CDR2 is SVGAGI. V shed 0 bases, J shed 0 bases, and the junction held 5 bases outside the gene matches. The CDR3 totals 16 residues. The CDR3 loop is CASSYSTGRPSYEQYF. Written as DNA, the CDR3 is TGTGCCAGCAGTTACTCGACCGGGAGGCCCTCCTACGAGCAGTACTTC.

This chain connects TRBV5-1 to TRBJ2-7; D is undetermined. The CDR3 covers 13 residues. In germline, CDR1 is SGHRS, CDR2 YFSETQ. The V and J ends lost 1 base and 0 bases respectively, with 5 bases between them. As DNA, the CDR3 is TGCGCCAGCAGCTTGAGGGTCTCCTACGAGCAGTACTTC. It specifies CASSLRVSYEQYF.

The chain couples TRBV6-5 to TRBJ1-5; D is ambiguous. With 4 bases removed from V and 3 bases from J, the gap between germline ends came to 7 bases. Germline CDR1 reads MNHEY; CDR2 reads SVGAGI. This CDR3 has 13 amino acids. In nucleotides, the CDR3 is TGTGCCAGCAGTTTGGTGATCAATCAGCCCCAGCATTTT. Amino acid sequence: CASSLVINQPQHF.